The entry below describes one T cell receptor (beta chain). The antigen remains unidentified. TCRdb's table, derived via immunoSEQ multiplex PCR, lists solely in-frame clones and lacks some. The table lists some 350,000 clones, about 74% of them singletons, with about a tenth in the top ten. CDR1 and CDR2 from the germline V gene are LNHDA and SQIVND (reference sequence). This CDR3 is built from 19 residues. The ends lost 7 bases at V and 0 bases at J; junction bases unmatched: 12. These data originate in a study of shared clonotypes between healthy human individuals. Findings of the study overall: Non-shared clonotypes displayed generation probabilities falling below those of clonotypes present in all four donors. Sampling used blood alone; tissue repertoires probably differ.

Investigators divided CD4+ cells into CD45RA+ naive and CD45RA-negative memory subsets. V and J are TRBV19 and TRBJ2-1; 13 bases are a match to TRBD2. The source material was memory CD4+ T cells sorted from blood. Specified subset: CD45RA-negative fraction. This sequence was found in a man aged 30 to 45 in good health. The CDR3 region is CASTQKGLAGPSSYNEQFF. The CDR3 nucleotides are TGTGCCAGTACCCAAAAGGGACTAGCGGGACCCAGCTCCTACAATGAGCAGTTCTTC.